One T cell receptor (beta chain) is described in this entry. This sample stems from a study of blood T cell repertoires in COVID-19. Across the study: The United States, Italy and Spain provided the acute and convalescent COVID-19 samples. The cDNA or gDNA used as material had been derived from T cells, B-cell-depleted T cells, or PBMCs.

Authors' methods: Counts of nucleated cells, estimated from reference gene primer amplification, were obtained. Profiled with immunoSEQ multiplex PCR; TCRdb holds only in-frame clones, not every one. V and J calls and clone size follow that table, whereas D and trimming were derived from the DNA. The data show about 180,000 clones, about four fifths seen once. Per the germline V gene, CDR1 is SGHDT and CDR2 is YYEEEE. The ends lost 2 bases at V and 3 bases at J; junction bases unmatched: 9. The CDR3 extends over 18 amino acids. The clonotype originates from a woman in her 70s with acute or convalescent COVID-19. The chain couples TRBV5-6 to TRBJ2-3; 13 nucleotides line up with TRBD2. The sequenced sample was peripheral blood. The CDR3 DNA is TGTGCCAGCAGCTTAATGGGACTAGCGGGGCCAGGGACAGATACGCAGTATTTT. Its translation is CASSLMGLAGPGTDTQYF.